This TCR beta chain was sequenced in a study of response to subunit inactivated influenza vaccine. The study's findings and limits: Every seasonal influenza vaccination brings in few new T cells, the authors suggested.

On this clonotype itself: Antigen: not known.

The ends were cut back, 4 bases at V and 0 bases at J, with 14 bases in the middle. The CDR3 loop spans 16 amino acids. Germline V gives CDR1 SGHTA, CDR2 FQGNSA. In TCRdb, the RT-PCR reads were re-called with MiXCR into one record per CDR3 protein. The sample includes more than 700,000 distinct CDR3 sequences, 21% seen only once; the top ten take about 9.4%. The specimen was PBMCs from blood, collected 5 days after vaccination. The gene calls are TRBV7-2 and TRBJ2-3; tentative D call: TRBD2 (6 bases). The sequence came from a man aged 45-60 years who received an inactivated influenza vaccine. In DNA form, the CDR3 reads TGTGCCAGCAGCTCGCAACCGGGACTTAGCACAGATACGCAGTATTTT. Translation gives CASSSQPGLSTDTQYF.